These T cell receptor beta chains were read from a single sample in a study of Graves' ophthalmopathy and Graves' hyperthyroidism. TCRdb re-derived calls from the multiplex PCR reads in MiXCR, one entry per CDR3 protein. Here the sample spans approximately 210,000 distinct CDR3 sequences, roughly 21% being singletons. Sequences were obtained from peripheral blood. These receptors all come from a woman aged 50 to 65 with Graves' ophthalmopathy. The conserved cysteine and the conserved F or W are not part of the CDR3 here.

V gene: TRBV29-1
J gene: TRBJ1-1
CDR3 protein: SVLGSVGNTEAF

V gene: TRBV11-2
J gene: TRBJ2-1
CDR3 protein: ASSPRLAFNEQF

V gene: TRBV2
J gene: TRBJ2-2
CDR3 protein: ASSRAEGSNTGELF

V gene: TRBV4-1
J gene: TRBJ2-5
CDR3 protein: ASSQDRTGRETQY

V gene: TRBV2
J gene: TRBJ1-1
CDR3 protein: ASTRQADTEAF

V gene: TRBV18
J gene: TRBJ1-4
CDR3 protein: ASSRSTDEKLF

V gene: TRBV20-1
J gene: TRBJ2-7
CDR3 protein: SAMATSGRVYEQY

V gene: TRBV6-4
J gene: TRBJ1-2
CDR3 protein: ASRESVRQGGRFYGYT

V gene: TRBV20-1
J gene: TRBJ2-5
CDR3 protein: SAPSGLAGLETQY

V gene: TRBV27
J gene: TRBJ1-5
CDR3 protein: ASSLYPYPKQPQH

V gene: TRBV20-1
J gene: TRBJ1-1
CDR3 protein: SASRDQNTEAF

V gene: TRBV12-5
J gene: TRBJ2-2
CDR3 protein: ASALLAERGGELF

V gene: TRBV3-1
J gene: TRBJ1-2
CDR3 protein: ASSQANGADS

V gene: TRBV7-9
J gene: TRBJ2-7
CDR3 protein: ASSLVDGYEQY

V gene: TRBV19
J gene: TRBJ2-3
CDR3 protein: ASSSTRTSVGYTDTQY

V gene: TRBV6-5
J gene: TRBJ2-7
CDR3 protein: ASTRGTGSYEQY

V gene: TRBV25-1
J gene: TRBJ1-2
CDR3 protein: ASPGYPLPPHYGYT

V gene: TRBV10-3
J gene: TRBJ1-2
CDR3 protein: AISESVDSTYGYT

V gene: TRBV20-1
J gene: TRBJ1-1
CDR3 protein: SASPGTGGGTEAF

V gene: TRBV7-2
J gene: TRBJ1-5
CDR3 protein: ASSPSRGGNQPQH

V gene: TRBV20-1
J gene: TRBJ1-2
CDR3 protein: SAPVGANYGYT

V gene: TRBV27
J gene: TRBJ2-7
CDR3 protein: ASSLSGPRYEQY

V gene: TRBV6-2/TRBV6-3
J gene: TRBJ2-2
CDR3 protein: ASSYAGLAGGPASNTGELF

V gene: TRBV6-5
J gene: TRBJ1-1
CDR3 protein: ASSPRQADEAF

V gene: TRBV6-1
J gene: TRBJ2-7
CDR3 protein: ASNSRDCTYEQY

V gene: TRBV25-1
J gene: TRBJ1-2
CDR3 protein: ASSDPGQPYYGYT

V gene: TRBV20-1
J gene: TRBJ2-2
CDR3 protein: SALGGLAGGKTNTGELF

V gene: TRBV12-3/TRBV12-4
J gene: TRBJ1-5
CDR3 protein: ASSLSGSSNQPQH

V gene: TRBV29-1
J gene: TRBJ1-5
CDR3 protein: SVGTGNSNQPQH

V gene: TRBV7-2
J gene: TRBJ2-7
CDR3 protein: ASSIGTSGTYEQY

V gene: TRBV30
J gene: TRBJ2-2
CDR3 protein: AWSVISGNTGELF

V gene: TRBV27
J gene: TRBJ1-1
CDR3 protein: ASSLQGRDTEAF

V gene: TRBV7-2
J gene: TRBJ2-2
CDR3 protein: ASSVDSSTGELF

V gene: TRBV7-3
J gene: TRBJ2-2
CDR3 protein: ASSLVGGGELF

V gene: TRBV5-1
J gene: NA
CDR3 protein: ASSIQEGGTYEQF

V gene: TRBV19
J gene: TRBJ1-5
CDR3 protein: ASSMQGVSNQPQH

V gene: TRBV6-1
J gene: TRBJ2-2
CDR3 protein: ASRTGMWELF

V gene: TRBV29-1
J gene: TRBJ2-2
CDR3 protein: SVGRAGGPTGELF

V gene: TRBV2
J gene: TRBJ2-5
CDR3 protein: ASSPPGRASQETQY

V gene: TRBV6-1
J gene: TRBJ1-1
CDR3 protein: ASRRGMGEAF

V gene: TRBV7-2
J gene: TRBJ1-1
CDR3 protein: ASSLGTGSTEAF

V gene: TRBV24-1
J gene: TRBJ1-2
CDR3 protein: ATSEEGQGNYGYT

V gene: TRBV11-1
J gene: TRBJ2-7
CDR3 protein: ASSRATSGEDFYEQY

V gene: TRBV28
J gene: TRBJ2-7
CDR3 protein: ASSLRGNEQY

V gene: TRBV12-3/TRBV12-4
J gene: TRBJ2-5
CDR3 protein: ASSSYLGQGGGQAQY

V gene: TRBV6-1
J gene: TRBJ2-7
CDR3 protein: ASSENDGPYEQY

V gene: TRBV6-2/TRBV6-3
J gene: TRBJ2-7
CDR3 protein: ASSPFLGKSYEQY

V gene: TRBV11-2
J gene: TRBJ2-2
CDR3 protein: ASSLMGFRGSGELF